This passage covers 3 T cell receptor beta chains from one sample sequenced in a study of a mutant IDH1 vaccine in newly diagnosed glioma. Assay used: immunoSEQ multiplex PCR; TCRdb lists only in-frame clones, some missing. The sample includes 69,000 or so clones, approximately 86% seen only once; the top ten take 1.5% to 2%. The time point was: week 35, safety follow-up. With topical imiquimod, each dose of the vaccine consisted of 300 ug of mutant IDH1 20-mer peptide. For these TCRs, the target antigens are not known. The input for sequencing was PBMCs, taken from a glioma patient whose treatment included an IDH1 peptide vaccine. The receptors shown here come from a man younger than 45 with glioma.

This chain connects TRBV2 to TRBJ1-1; tentative D call: TRBD1 (5 bases). Trimming shortened V by 9 bases and J by 4 bases, and 15 bases separated the two germline ends. This CDR3 region has 13 residues. In germline, CDR1 is SNHLY, CDR2 FYNNEI. The CDR3 DNA is TGTGCCAGGCCCTCAGGGTCGGGCACTGAAGCTTTCTTT. Translation: CARPSGSGTEAFF.

This clone has just one count. CDR3: CASRGVAGQGITGELFF. CDR3 bases: TGTGCCAGCAGGGGGGTCGCGGGACAGGGAATCACCGGGGAGCTGTTTTTT. The gene calls are TRBV28 and TRBJ2-2; TRBD1 matches at 9 bases. This CDR3 region has 17 residues. V was pared by 6 bases and J by 4 bases, with 12 bases of the junction left unmatched. The V gene's germline CDR1 is MDHEN and CDR2 SYDVKM.

The chain employs TRBV19 and TRBJ2-2; TRBD2 might be the D (6 bases). From germline, CDR1 is LNHDA and CDR2 SQIVND (reference sequence). V was trimmed by 3 bases and J by 6 bases, leaving 11 bases between them. There are 14 residues in the CDR3. The CDR3 DNA reads TGTGCCAGTAGTATGGGGTCGGGGGCCGGGGAGCTGTTTTTT. It is translated as CASSMGSGAGELFF.